This T cell receptor (beta chain) was documented in a study of yellow fever vaccine responses in identical twins. Broader study findings: Twins showed a vaccine T cell response that reportedly seemed partly convergent, partly personalized.

The CDR3 runs to 14 residues. Trimming stripped 6 bases from V and 2 bases from J, with 14 bases between. Germline loops: CDR1 MNHNS, CDR2 SASEGT. TCRdb re-analysed the RT-PCR reads in MiXCR, keeping a single row per CDR3 protein. The table shows tens of thousands of distinct CDR3 sequences, with roughly 80% occurring only once. Of note for this clonotype: Its antigen remains unidentified.

The specimen comprised T cells from blood (PBMCs), unsorted or a sorted subset (not recorded which), sampled before or after yellow fever vaccination (not recorded which). The clonotype originates from a woman under 30 who received the yellow fever vaccine. The rearrangement uses TRBV6-1 and TRBJ2-7; TRBD2 is a possible D gene (6 bases). CDR3: CASRSSWGAYEQYV. DNA of the CDR3: TGTGCCAGCAGAAGCTCGTGGGGGGCCTACGAGCAGTACGTC.